What follows are 23 T cell receptor beta chains derived from one specimen sequenced in a study of blood T cell repertoires in COVID-19. Sequencing used immunoSEQ multiplex PCR; TCRdb keeps in-frame clones, though not all of them. Of tens of thousands of clones in the sample, roughly 78% were seen once. Sequencing used peripheral blood. All receptors derive from a woman in her 70s with acute or convalescent COVID-19.

The V and J genes are TRBV5-1 and TRBJ2-2; TRBD1 might be the D (5 bases). CDR3 length equals 13 residues. The V end was cut by 5 bases, the J end by 6 bases, with 11 bases between. CDR1 is SGHRS, CDR2 YFSETQ, per germline. The DNA of the CDR3 is TGCGCCAGCAGGGTTAGGGGTCCCGGGGAGCTGTTTTTT. It translates to CASRVRGPGELFF. The complete variable domain, with remaining parts taken from reference TRBV5-1 and TRBJ2-2, reads KAGVTQTPRYLIKTRGQQVTLSCSPISGHRSVSWYQQTPGQGLQFLFEYFSETQRNKGNFPGRFSGRQFSNSRSEMNVSTLELGDSALYLCASRVRGPGELFFGEGSRLTVL.

J is TRBJ1-6 and V is TRBV5-6, with unresolved D. V lost 3 bases to trimming and J lost 10 bases, with 8 bases between them. The CDR3 is made up of 12 amino acids. Germline CDR1 is SGHDT and CDR2 is YYEEEE. The CDR3, as DNA: TGTGCCAGCAGCTCAATGGGCTCACCCCTCCACTTT. Residues: CASSSMGSPLHF.

The J gene is TRBJ2-4, the V gene TRBV11-3; TRBD2 matches 14 bases. V trimming: 5 bases; J trimming: 0 bases; junction bases outside the gene matches: 6. Germline lookup yields CDR1 SGHNT and CDR2 YENEEA. There are 18 residues in the CDR3. CDR3 amino acids: CASSTGLAGVVAKNIQYF. In DNA, the CDR3 is TGTGCCAGCAGCACGGGACTAGCGGGGGTGGTAGCCAAAAACATTCAGTACTTC.

The chain couples TRBV11-3 to TRBJ1-2; D not certain. V dropped 1 base and J dropped 7 bases, with 19 bases sitting between them. The germline V gene has CDR1 SGHNT and CDR2 YENEEA. This CDR3 comprises 16 residues. The CDR3 bases are TGTGCCAGCAGCTTAGGGCCGAGGGCCACCTCCCTTGGCTACACCTTC. Protein product: CASSLGPRATSLGYTF.

This clone occurred a few times. The rearrangement joins TRBV18 to TRBJ1-4, with D uncertain. CDR3 length: 13 amino acids. Between the trimmed V and J ends, which lost 5 bases and 6 bases, there was a span of 10 bases. Looked up from germline, CDR1 is KGHSH and CDR2 is LQKENI. CDR3 coding DNA: TGTGCCAGCTCAGCTTCACAAGATGAAAAACTGTTTTTT. This translates into CASSASQDEKLFF. The full variable domain, completed using reference TRBV18 and TRBJ1-4, is NAGVMQNPRHLVRRRGQEARLRCSPMKGHSHVYWYRQLPEEGLKFMVYLQKENIIDESGMPKERFSAEFPKEGPSILRIQQVVRGDSAAYFCASSASQDEKLFFGSGTQLSVL.

The chain is built from TRBV5-5 and TRBJ2-2, with a possible D match to TRBD1 (6 bases). The germline V gene has CDR1 SGHKS and CDR2 YYEKEE (reference sequence). Trimming stripped 0 bases from V and 6 bases from J, with 12 bases between. CDR3 size: 15 residues. The CDR3 DNA follows: TGTGCCAGCAGCTTGGACAGGGTCCCCCCCGGGGAGCTGTTTTTT. Translated: CASSLDRVPPGELFF.

V and J are TRBV5-1 and TRBJ2-7, with 13 nucleotides matching TRBD2. Per the germline V gene, CDR1 is SGHRS and CDR2 is YFSETQ. The V and J ends lost 4 bases and 0 bases, in that order; junction bases with no gene match: 7. The CDR3 is made up of 17 amino acids. In DNA, the CDR3 is TGCGCCAGCAGCGTTACTAGCGGGGGGGCCAGCTCCTACGAGCAGTACTTC. This encodes CASSVTSGGASSYEQYF.

This clone was seen just once. The rearrangement links TRBV19 to TRBJ1-1; no clear D gene. Per germline, CDR1 LNHDA and CDR2 SQIVND (reference sequence). V lost 7 bases to trimming and J lost 0 bases, with 24 bases between them. This CDR3 is built from 18 residues. The CDR3 nucleotides are TGTGCCAGTACTCTAGACTGGCAGGTGAACTTCATGAACACTGAAGCTTTCTTT. Its protein is CASTLDWQVNFMNTEAFF.

The chain recombines TRBV6-5 with TRBJ2-4, with TRBD1 matching 9 bases. With 5 bases clipped from V and 5 bases from J, the junction kept 7 bases outside the gene matches. Germline V gives CDR1 MNHEY, CDR2 SVGAGI. The CDR3 is 15 amino acids. The CDR3 here is CASSRADRGQNIQYF. The CDR3 bases are TGTGCCAGCAGTAGAGCGGACAGGGGCCAAAACATTCAGTACTTC.

The chain is built from TRBV5-1 and TRBJ1-1; D might be TRBD1 (5 bases). This CDR3 region has 14 residues. The germline CDR1 and CDR2 sequences are SGHRS and YFSETQ. The germline V and J ends were trimmed by 1 base and 1 base, with 8 bases remaining between them. The CDR3 DNA reads TGCGCCAGCAGCTTGTTACAGGAGAACACTGAAGCTTTCTTT. This translates into CASSLLQENTEAFF.

The V gene is TRBV12-3 or TRBV12-4, the J gene TRBJ1-2; possible D gene TRBD1, 5 bases. CDR3 length: 11 amino acids. The ends were cut back, 8 bases at V and 8 bases at J, with 12 bases in the middle. The CDR3 is CASSGRGGYTF. In nucleotides, the CDR3 is TGTGCCAGCTCTGGCCGGGGGGGCTACACCTTC.

The genes are TRBV7-8 and TRBJ1-5, with D possibly TRBD1 on 5 matching bases. The CDR3 is 16 residues long. Germline V gives CDR1 SGHVS, CDR2 FQNEAQ. The V and J ends lost 2 bases and 7 bases respectively, with 18 bases between them. CDR3 region: CASSLQGSGISQPQHF. The CDR3, as DNA: TGTGCCAGCAGCTTACAAGGCTCAGGGATAAGCCAGCCCCAGCATTTT.

The rearrangement joins TRBV5-8 to TRBJ1-6; 7 bases align to TRBD1. V dropped 4 bases and J dropped 0; count of bases not matched to a gene: 7. The CDR3 is 17 residues long. CDR1 is SGHTS, CDR2 YDEGEE, per germline. Here the CDR3 DNA reads TGTGCCAGCAGCACCCGACAGGGAAGCTCCTATAATTCACCCCTCCACTTT. This sequence encodes CASSTRQGSSYNSPLHF.

The rearrangement links TRBV18 to TRBJ2-5; a weak D match, TRBD1 (5 bases). V lost 4 bases, J lost 3 bases, and 12 bases lay in between. The CDR3 is 14 amino acids. Germline-derived CDR1 and CDR2 are KGHSH and LQKENI. CDR3 nucleotide sequence: TGTGCCAGCTCACTTACGTGGGGCAAAGAGACCCAGTACTTC. Translation: CASSLTWGKETQYF.

The V call is TRBV4-3, the J call TRBJ1-5; no reliable D call. Germline assignment: CDR1 LGHNA and CDR2 YSLEER. The length of the CDR3 is 14 residues. The germline V and J ends were trimmed by 1 base and 7 bases, with 11 bases remaining between them. The CDR3, as DNA: TGCGCCAGCAGCCAAGTCATTGGACTACAGCCCCAGCATTTT. Protein sequence: CASSQVIGLQPQHF.

The rearrangement uses TRBV6-2 or TRBV6-3 and TRBJ1-2; 10 positions agree with TRBD1. CDR1 MNHEY and CDR2 SVGEGT come from the germline V gene. This CDR3 has 15 residues. V gave up 2 bases and J gave up 4 bases; unmatched junction bases: 4. The CDR3 spells CASSYGTGDLYGYTF. The DNA for the CDR3 is TGTGCCAGCAGTTACGGGACAGGGGACCTCTATGGCTACACCTTC.

This clone was observed a handful of times. The chain has TRBV5-8 and TRBJ1-1; the D is unclear. The CDR3 spans 13 residues. V was trimmed by 2 bases and J by 7 bases, leaving 12 bases between them. Per germline, CDR1 SGHTS and CDR2 YDEGEE. The CDR3 region is CASSFALVSEAFF. CDR3 nucleotides: TGTGCCAGCAGCTTTGCATTAGTGAGTGAAGCTTTCTTT.

The chain joins TRBV5-8 to TRBJ2-7; the match to TRBD2 covers 12 bases. The trim removed 4 bases at V and 2 bases at J, leaving 4 bases unmatched. Per germline, CDR1 SGHTS and CDR2 YDEGEE. The CDR3 loop spans 15 amino acids. CDR3 amino acids: CASSVGLAGPYEQYF. CDR3 nucleotides: TGTGCCAGCAGCGTCGGACTAGCGGGGCCCTACGAGCAGTACTTC.

The chain combines TRBV5-1 with TRBJ2-7, with 9 bases matching TRBD1. The CDR3 is made up of 15 amino acids. Germline lookup yields CDR1 SGHRS and CDR2 YFSETQ. V lost 4 bases, J lost 2 bases, and 7 bases stayed unmatched. In DNA, the CDR3 is TGCGCCAGCAGCCCCCGGACAGGGGCCACCTACGAGCAGTACTTC. Translating gives CASSPRTGATYEQYF.

Worth noting for this clone: The same CDR3 arises from other DNA sequences in this sample as well. The chain recombines TRBV7-2 with TRBJ1-1; D is unclear. CDR3 length equals 13 residues. Germline lookup yields CDR1 SGHTA and CDR2 FQGNSA. V lost 3 bases to trimming and J lost 0 bases, with 5 bases between them. CDR3 protein: CASSFPLNTEAFF. The CDR3 DNA reads TGTGCCAGCAGCTTTCCGTTGAACACTGAAGCTTTCTTT.

J is TRBJ2-1 and V is TRBV15; 7 bases match TRBD1. This CDR3 has 14 amino acids. V trimming: 1 base; J trimming: 6 bases; junction bases outside the gene matches: 3. CDR1 and CDR2 from the germline V gene are LNHNV and YYDKDF (reference sequence). For the CDR3, the DNA is TGTGCCACCAGCAGAGTTGCAGGGGGCAATGAGCAGTTCTTC. Residues: CATSRVAGGNEQFF. Full variable domain (rest looked up from reference TRBV15 and TRBJ2-1): DAMVIQNPRYQVTQFGKPVTLSCSQTLNHNVMYWYQQKSSQAPKLLFHYYDKDFNNEADTPDNFQSRRPNTSFCFLDIRSPGLGDTAMYLCATSRVAGGNEQFFGPGTRLTVL.

This rearrangement joins TRBV15 to TRBJ1-6, with D possibly matching TRBD1 (5 bases). V shed 0 bases and J shed 6 bases, with 6 bases lying between them. The CDR3 sequence is 14 residues long. Germline-derived CDR1 and CDR2 are LNHNV and YYDKDF (reference sequence). The CDR3 is CATSREQANSPLHF. The CDR3 DNA follows: TGTGCCACCAGCAGAGAACAGGCTAATTCACCCCTCCACTTT.

The J gene is TRBJ1-2, the V gene TRBV6-1; TRBD1 matches at 10 bases. There are 14 residues in the CDR3. Germline trimming cut 1 base from V and 9 bases from J; bases unmatched to any gene: 5. Germline CDR1 reads MNHNS; CDR2 reads SASEGT. The CDR3 region is CASSEEGQGNRYTF. The CDR3 nucleotides read TGTGCCAGCAGTGAAGAGGGACAGGGGAATCGCTACACCTTC.